The source of this T cell receptor beta chain is a study of T cell responses to AZD1222 COVID-19 vaccine. Overall study context: Second doses were pooled across both intervals (about 4 or about 12 weeks).

Overall study findings and caveats: Two AZD1222 administrations were followed by greater Spike-specific TCR breadth and depth. Variant regions that are unmutated are reportedly the target of nearly half of spike-specific TCRs. Donors, mostly white British, included more females; clonal diversity was possibly underestimated.

Measured with immunoSEQ multiplex PCR; TCRdb has only the in-frame clones, and not every one. The data hold about 140,000 clones, with roughly 92% observed a single time. Comment on this clone: Its cognate antigen is unknown.

The V gene's germline CDR1 is KGHSH and CDR2 LQKENI. The CDR3 is 17 amino acids. The V end lost 2 bases, the J end lost 2 bases, and 15 bases lay between the germline ends. The sample consisted of peripheral blood, taken on day 0 of AZD1222 vaccination. V is TRBV18 and J is TRBJ2-2; either TRBD1 or TRBD2 may supply D (5 bases each). The sequence was collected from an adult in good health. The CDR3 DNA reads TGTGCCAGCTCACCAGTCATCGGGACCACAAACACCGGGGAGCTGTTTTTT. It yields the protein CASSPVIGTTNTGELFF.